The following is a TCR beta chain sequence with its context. Its recognized antigen is unknown. No much larger clonotype is one base removed from it; base qualities were not supplied. CDR1 and CDR2 were assigned from the germline V gene (reference sequence) as SEHNR and FQNEAQ. V is pared back by 4 bases and J by 2 bases, with 11 bases lying between the germline termini. Its CDR3 holds 15 amino acids, cysteine through phenylalanine. CDR3 DNA is the only sequence kept; it has 45 bases, read in frame from the first base. These data originate in a study of a mutant IDH1 vaccine in newly diagnosed glioma (dated by TCRdb to the early 2020s). Study-wide context: Across visits V03 through V10, patients got a total of eight vaccinations, given in weeks 1, 3, 5, 7, 11, 15, 19 and 23. Of the approximately 30 treated patients, around 62% were male and 37.5% were female, and a mean age of around 40 years was recorded. Vaccination started 4-6 weeks after radiotherapy alone, or was given together with temozolomide cycles in the groups whose treatment included chemotherapy. Peripheral blood was drawn at six visits: V03 (baseline), V05, V07, V10, V12 and V13. Before enrollment, patients had received standard therapy of radiotherapy alone, temozolomide alone, or radiochemotherapy with temozolomide; most received the combination. Longitudinal TCRB deep sequencing was performed for roughly 24 treated patients wherever samples were available for exploratory analyses.

To prepare the library, the immunoSEQ multiplex PCR assay was applied. The hsTCRB Kit was used according to the manufacturer's protocol to amplify rearranged TCR beta chain sequences. TCRB libraries were sequenced on an Illumina MiSeq. In the original analysis: Demultiplexing, trimming and gene mapping were performed with the kit vendor's proprietary platform. TCRdb provides this immuneACCESS table in a form limited to in-frame rearrangements. Some clones are lacking; in checked studies, under half of them reflect an unresolved V gene, and why the rest are absent is not known. V and J calls plus clone size are reproduced from that table; the DNA served to infer D and trimming. This sample comprises some 42,000 clones, around 74% of them detected only once. The ten largest clones take up 5.3% of the sample. The sample's time point, from its label and the paper: week 23, last vaccination. A 20-mer mutant IDH1 peptide at 300 micrograms in Montanide made up each vaccine dose, which was injected subcutaneously together with topical imiquimod. The donors had newly diagnosed IDH1-mutant astrocytomas of WHO grade 3 or 4 that showed loss of nuclear ATRX. The samples were drawn from NOA16, a multicentre, single-arm, open-label phase I trial in Germany that tested a mutant IDH1 peptide vaccine in humans for the first time. Genomic DNA for TCRB sequencing was extracted from EDTA blood using the DNeasy Blood and Tissue Kit.

On the study overall, not on this receptor specifically: No apparent relationship was observed between pseudoprogression and alterations in the top peripheral T cell clonotypes detected by TCRB sequencing. Immune responses induced by the vaccine were seen in over 90% of patients across multiple MHC alleles. The authors stated that sample limitations prevented analyses of patient blood samples from being reproduced. Availability determined which PBMC samples were chosen for TCRB deep sequencing.

The V gene is TRBV7-9 and the J gene is TRBJ1-4; the D gene remains uncertain. This clonotype was sampled from a man between 45 and 60 years old with glioma. Sequences were derived from PBMCs, sampled from a glioma patient whose treatment included an IDH1 peptide vaccine. The CDR3 in this case is CASSSVGGTNEKLFF. The DNA sequence is TGTGCCAGCAGCTCCGTCGGCGGGACTAATGAAAAACTGTTTTTT.